The sequence of this TCR beta chain was determined in a study of control samples from healthy donors and cancer patients. TCRdb keeps only in-frame clones here, not all; method: immunoSEQ multiplex PCR. The sample lists 95,000 to 150,000 clones; 80% to 90% were seen once. V lost 6 bases to trimming and J lost 6 bases, with 13 bases between them. The CDR3 has 13 residues. The V gene's germline CDR1 is SGHVS and CDR2 FNYEAQ. V usage is TRBV7-6 and J usage is TRBJ2-3; D is unresolved. The source material was blood. The origin of this receptor is a man aged 35-49 years in good health. The CDR3 bases are TGTGCCAGCAGTCACCCCCCGGGTGATACGCAGTATTTT. Amino acid sequence: CASSHPPGDTQYF.